The 17 T cell receptor beta chains below come from one sample, sequenced in a study of CD8 T cells in ankylosing spondylitis. TCRdb ran MiXCR on the 5' RACE reads and lists one entry per CDR3 protein. The sample contains 24,000 or so distinct CDR3 sequences, approximately 12% of which appear only once. Material: blood. These receptors were obtained from a male donor with ankylosing spondylitis or in good health (not recorded which).

This clonotype was detected only a few times. V and J are TRBV12-3 or TRBV12-4 and TRBJ1-1; D not resolved. The CDR3 loop spans 13 amino acids. Trimming pared 6 bases from V and 4 bases from J, leaving 12 bases between. CDR3 sequence reads: CASRDGLVTEAFF. In nucleotides, the CDR3 is TGTGCCAGCAGGGACGGGTTGGTCACTGAAGCTTTCTTT.

This clonotype was seen a handful of times. The CDR3 region is CASSPGARRGEKLFF. The CDR3 DNA is TGTGCCAGCAGCCCAGGGGCCCGAAGGGGCGAAAAACTGTTTTTT. The chain links TRBV7-2 to TRBJ1-4; D possibly corresponds to TRBD1 (6 bases). The CDR3 length is 15 residues. Germline values: CDR1 SGHTA, CDR2 FQGNSA. Trimming shortened V by 5 bases and J by 8 bases, and 18 bases separated the two germline ends.

Ten or more counts support this clonotype. The rearrangement links TRBV7-9 to TRBJ1-1, with no clear D. CDR1 is SEHNR, CDR2 FQNEAQ, per germline (reference sequence). The CDR3 loop spans 12 amino acids. The V end lost 0 bases, the J end lost 6 bases, and 5 bases lay between the germline ends. The CDR3: CASSLATPEAFF. DNA for the CDR3: TGTGCCAGCAGCTTAGCCACCCCTGAAGCTTTCTTT.

By frequency in the sample, this clonotype is medium-sized. The chain uses TRBV7-2 and TRBJ2-7; 14 positions agree with TRBD2. Trimming took 1 base from V and 0 from J; bases not matched to a gene: 2. CDR3 size: 17 residues. CDR1 and CDR2 (germline): SGHTA, FQGNSA. The DNA for the CDR3 is TGTGCCAGCAGCTTAGGGACTAGCGGGAGGAACTCCTACGAGCAGTACTTC. Translation: CASSLGTSGRNSYEQYF. The whole variable domain, filled in from reference TRBV7-2 and TRBJ2-7, reads GAGVSQSPSNKVTEKGKDVELRCDPISGHTALYWYRQSLGQGLEFLIYFQGNSAPDKSGLPSDRFSAERTGGSVSTLTIQRTQQEDSAVYLCASSLGTSGRNSYEQYFGPGTRLTVT.

This clonotype has ten or more counts. The chain links TRBV18 to TRBJ1-4; D remains ambiguous. The length of the CDR3 is 16 residues. V dropped 2 bases and J dropped 0 bases, with 10 bases sitting between them. Germline lookup yields CDR1 KGHSH and CDR2 LQKENI. In DNA form, the CDR3 reads TGTGCCAGCTCACCAAAGGCGGTTGCAACTAATGAAAAACTGTTTTTT. This sequence encodes CASSPKAVATNEKLFF.

This clonotype occurred many times. The CDR3 spells CASSQVGTLPGELFF. The CDR3, as DNA: TGCGCCAGCAGCCAAGTTGGGACGCTTCCCGGGGAGCTGTTTTTT. The chain has TRBV4-3 and TRBJ2-2; either TRBD1 or TRBD2 may fit D (5 bases each). Trimming left V 1 base short and J 6 bases short, with 12 bases between. CDR3 length: 15 residues. Germline V gives CDR1 LGHNA, CDR2 YSLEER.

This clonotype appeared a single time. CDR3 sequence reads: CSVGGQGAEGYGYTF. In nucleotides, the CDR3 is TGCAGCGTGGGGGGACAGGGGGCAGAAGGGTATGGCTACACCTTC. The J gene is TRBJ1-2, the V gene TRBV29-1, with 12 bases lining up with TRBD1. The CDR3 consists of 15 residues. Unmatched junction bases numbered 10, after V lost 6 bases and J lost 5 bases. The germline V gene encodes CDR1 SQVTM and CDR2 ANQGSEA.

This clonotype was seen at least ten times. At one of its ends the junction is not consistent with the germline gene, which may arise from a read error. This rearrangement joins TRBV6-5 to TRBJ1-1, with D possibly being TRBD1 (5 bases). The CDR3 spans 16 residues. Germline V gives CDR1 MNHEY, CDR2 SVGAGI. DNA of the CDR3: TGTGCCAGCAGTTCCCCGAGGGGCGGGGGGAACGCTGAAGCTTTCTTT. It yields the protein CASSSPRGGGNAEAFF.

This clonotype was seen more than once but under ten times. The rearrangement links TRBV6-2 or TRBV6-3 to TRBJ2-2; 7 bases are shared with TRBD2. The trim removed 6 bases at V and 3 bases at J, leaving 4 bases unmatched. The germline V gene has CDR1 MNHEY and CDR2 SVGEGT. The CDR3 length is 14 residues. This CDR3 reads CASRRGGDTGELFF. In DNA, the CDR3 is TGTGCCAGCAGGCGCGGGGGAGACACCGGGGAGCTGTTTTTT.

This clonotype occurred a few times. The chain's CDR3 is CASSQRGDSNYGYTF. CDR3 nucleotide sequence: TGTGCCAGCAGCCAACGCGGGGATTCAAACTATGGCTACACCTTC. V usage is TRBV16 and J usage is TRBJ1-2; D gene unclear. CDR3 length: 15 amino acids. The V gene lost 2 bases and the J gene lost 2 bases, with 12 bases spanning the gap. CDR1 is KGHSY and CDR2 is FQNENV in the germline V gene.

This clonotype was seen at least ten times. V usage is TRBV6-5 and J usage is TRBJ1-6, with D maybe TRBD1 (5 bases). Looked up from germline, CDR1 is MNHEY and CDR2 is SVGAGI. Trimming pared 7 bases from V and 5 bases from J, leaving 15 bases between. This CDR3 is built from 15 residues. In nucleotides, the CDR3 is TGTGCCAGCACCTCGTCGGGGCCCAATAATTCACCCCTCCACTTT. Amino acid sequence: CASTSSGPNNSPLHF.

This clonotype was picked up many times. The V gene is TRBV6-5, the J gene TRBJ2-3; D not certain. Per germline, CDR1 MNHEY and CDR2 SVGAGI. This CDR3 has 13 residues. V lost 5 bases to trimming and J lost 1 base, with 7 bases between them. The CDR3 DNA follows: TGTGCCAGCAGTCTCCTTGGCACAGATACGCAGTATTTT. Encoded protein: CASSLLGTDTQYF.

This clonotype was detected ten times or more. The chain employs TRBV28 and TRBJ2-2; D gene ambiguous. Germline CDR1 and CDR2: MDHEN and SYDVKM. The length of the CDR3 is 14 residues. V lost 7 bases and J 0 bases, leaving 9 bases between the germline ends. The CDR3 DNA follows: TGTGCCAGCAATGCACCAGCGAACACCGGGGAGCTGTTTTTT. As protein: CASNAPANTGELFF.

The sample holds many counts of this clonotype. This chain links TRBV10-3 with TRBJ2-7, with 7 bases aligning to TRBD1. This CDR3 contains 14 residues. The V gene end was trimmed by 5 bases and the J gene end by 0 bases; junction bases not matched to a gene: 4. Germline values: CDR1 ENHRY, CDR2 SYGVKD. CDR3 in amino acids: CAISPGQISYEQYF. The CDR3 DNA follows: TGTGCCATCAGTCCGGGACAGATCTCCTACGAGCAGTACTTC.

This clonotype turned up a few times. CDR3 region: CASSLSRVHEQYV. In DNA form, the CDR3 reads TGCGCCAGCAGCCTGAGCAGGGTCCACGAGCAGTACGTC. V is TRBV4-3 and J is TRBJ2-7; possible D gene TRBD1, 5 bases. Germline loops: CDR1 LGHNA, CDR2 YSLEER. The ends were cut back, 4 bases at V and 5 bases at J, with 12 bases in the middle. This CDR3 has 13 residues.

In its sample, this clonotype was seen many times. The V and J genes are TRBV7-3 and TRBJ2-3; the match to TRBD2 covers 10 bases. In germline, CDR1 is SGHTA, CDR2 FQGTGA. Germline trimming cut 2 bases from V and 3 bases from J; bases unmatched to any gene: 5. The CDR3 loop spans 16 amino acids. Written as DNA, the CDR3 is TGTGCCAGCAGCTTACGTTTTAGCGGGAGGACAGATACGCAGTATTTT. This encodes CASSLRFSGRTDTQYF.

This rearrangement joins TRBV5-6 to TRBJ2-7; D possibly corresponds to TRBD1 (5 bases). The V and J ends lost 3 bases and 6 bases respectively, with 16 bases between them. Germline V CDR1 and CDR2: SGHDT, YYEEEE. The CDR3 extends over 14 amino acids. CDR3 DNA sequence: TGTGCCAGCAGCTGGCAGGGTTCATCCGCCGAGCAGTACGTC. Protein: CASSWQGSSAEQYV.